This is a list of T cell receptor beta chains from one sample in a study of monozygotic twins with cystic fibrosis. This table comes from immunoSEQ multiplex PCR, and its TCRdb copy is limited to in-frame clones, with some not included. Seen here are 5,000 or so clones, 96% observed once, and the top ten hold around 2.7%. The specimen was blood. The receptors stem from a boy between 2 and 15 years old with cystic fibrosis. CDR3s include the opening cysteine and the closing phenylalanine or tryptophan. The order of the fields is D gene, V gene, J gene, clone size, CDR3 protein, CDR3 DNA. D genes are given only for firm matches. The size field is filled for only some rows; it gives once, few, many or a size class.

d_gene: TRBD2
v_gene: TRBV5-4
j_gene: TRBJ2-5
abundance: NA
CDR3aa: CASSSTGLAGRVWWETQYF
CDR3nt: TGTGCCAGCAGCTCGACGGGACTAGCGGGGAGGGTCTGGTGGGAGACCCAGTACTTC

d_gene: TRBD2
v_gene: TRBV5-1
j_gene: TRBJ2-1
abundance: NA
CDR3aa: CASSLATTSGAEFF
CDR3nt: TGCGCCAGCAGCTTGGCCACAACTAGCGGGGCCGAGTTCTTC

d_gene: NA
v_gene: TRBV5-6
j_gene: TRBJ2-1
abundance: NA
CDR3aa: CASSLAGTLANEQFF
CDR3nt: TGTGCCAGCAGCTTGGCCGGGACCCTTGCCAATGAGCAGTTCTTC

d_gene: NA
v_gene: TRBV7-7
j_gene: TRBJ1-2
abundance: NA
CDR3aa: CASSLAGYVGANGYTF
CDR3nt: TGTGCCAGCAGCTTAGCAGGATACGTAGGGGCGAATGGCTACACCTTC

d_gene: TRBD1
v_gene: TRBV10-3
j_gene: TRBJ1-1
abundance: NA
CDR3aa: CAISGPGQEAFF
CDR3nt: TGTGCCATCAGTGGACCGGGACAGGAAGCTTTCTTT

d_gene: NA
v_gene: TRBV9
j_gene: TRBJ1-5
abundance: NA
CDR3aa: CASSVDGHSNQPQHF
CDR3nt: TGTGCCAGCAGCGTCGACGGTCATAGCAATCAGCCCCAGCATTTT

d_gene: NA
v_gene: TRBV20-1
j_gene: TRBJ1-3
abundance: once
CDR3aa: CPRNTIYF
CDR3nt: TGTCCCCGGAACACCATATATTTT

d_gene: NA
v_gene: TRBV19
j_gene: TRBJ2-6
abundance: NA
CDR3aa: CASSRGLQLPGANVLTF
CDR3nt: TGTGCCAGTAGTAGGGGGTTACAACTTCCTGGGGCCAACGTCCTGACTTTC

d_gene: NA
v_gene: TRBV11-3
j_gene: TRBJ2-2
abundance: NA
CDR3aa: CASSLGTLNRSDTGELFF
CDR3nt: TGTGCCAGCAGCTTAGGGACACTTAATCGATCGGACACCGGGGAGCTGTTTTTT

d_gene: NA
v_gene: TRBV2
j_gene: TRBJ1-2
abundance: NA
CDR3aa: CASSDFGYGYTF
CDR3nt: TGTGCCAGCAGTGATTTCGGCTATGGCTACACCTTC

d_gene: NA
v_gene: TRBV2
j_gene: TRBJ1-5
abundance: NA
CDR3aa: CASRGPRSNQPQHF
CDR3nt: TGTGCCAGCAGGGGGCCGAGGAGCAATCAGCCCCAGCATTTT

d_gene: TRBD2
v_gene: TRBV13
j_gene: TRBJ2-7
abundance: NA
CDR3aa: CASSRGLAPSSDEQYF
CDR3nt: TGTGCCAGCAGTCGAGGACTAGCCCCGTCCTCGGACGAGCAGTACTTC

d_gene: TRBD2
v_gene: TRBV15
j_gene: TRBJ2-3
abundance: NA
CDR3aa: CATSRSFGGTDTQYF
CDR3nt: TGTGCCACCAGCAGATCCTTCGGGGGGACAGATACGCAGTATTTT

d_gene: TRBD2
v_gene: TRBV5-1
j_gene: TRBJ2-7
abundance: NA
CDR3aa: CASSLSLAGTGEQYF
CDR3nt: TGCGCCAGCAGCTTGTCTCTAGCGGGCACGGGCGAGCAGTACTTC

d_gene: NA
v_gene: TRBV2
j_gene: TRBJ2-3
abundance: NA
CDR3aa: CASSAGVSQINTDTQYF
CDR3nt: TGTGCCAGCAGTGCTGGTGTTAGCCAGATTAACACAGATACGCAGTATTTT

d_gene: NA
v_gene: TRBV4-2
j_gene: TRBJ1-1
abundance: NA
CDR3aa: CASSPFRGTEAFF
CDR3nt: TGTGCCAGCAGCCCCTTTCGAGGCACTGAAGCTTTCTTT

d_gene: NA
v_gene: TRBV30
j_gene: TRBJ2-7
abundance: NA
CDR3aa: CAWSVTIPSYEQYF
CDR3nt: TGTGCCTGGAGTGTAACTATCCCCAGCTACGAGCAGTACTTC

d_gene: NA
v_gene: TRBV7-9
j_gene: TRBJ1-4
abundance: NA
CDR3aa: CASSLLVSENEKLFF
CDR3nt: TGTGCCAGCAGCTTGCTGGTTTCCGAAAATGAAAAACTGTTTTTT

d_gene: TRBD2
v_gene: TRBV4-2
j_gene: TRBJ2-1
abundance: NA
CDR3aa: CASSPILAGEYNEQFF
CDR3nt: TGTGCCAGCAGCCCGATACTAGCGGGAGAGTACAATGAGCAGTTCTTC

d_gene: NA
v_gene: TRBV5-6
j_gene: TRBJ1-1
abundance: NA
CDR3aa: CASSVHRMSARGAFF
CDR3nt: TGTGCCAGCAGCGTGCACAGGATGTCGGCGCGGGGAGCTTTCTTT

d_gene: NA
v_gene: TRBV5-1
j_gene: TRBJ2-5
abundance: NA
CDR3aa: CASSVDTGAQYF
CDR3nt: TGCGCCAGCAGCGTGGACACGGGGGCGCAGTACTTC

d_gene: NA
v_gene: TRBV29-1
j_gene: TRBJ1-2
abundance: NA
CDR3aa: CSVETSRGLSYTF
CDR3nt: TGCAGCGTTGAAACATCCAGGGGCTTGAGCTACACCTTC

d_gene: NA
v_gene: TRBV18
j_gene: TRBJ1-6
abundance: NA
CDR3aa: CASSRMETYNSPLHF
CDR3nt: TGTGCCAGCTCACGGATGGAAACTTATAATTCACCCCTCCACTTT

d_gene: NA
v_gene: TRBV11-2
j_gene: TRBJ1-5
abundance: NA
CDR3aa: CASSRAGVRQPQHF
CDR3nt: TGTGCCAGCAGCCGGGCAGGGGTCCGTCAGCCCCAGCATTTT

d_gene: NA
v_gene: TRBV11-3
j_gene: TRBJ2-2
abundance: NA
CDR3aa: CASSLGGNTGELFF
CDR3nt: TGTGCCAGCAGCTTAGGAGGGAACACCGGGGAGCTGTTTTTT

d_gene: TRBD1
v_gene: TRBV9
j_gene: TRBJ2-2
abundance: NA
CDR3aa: CASDRDLNTGELFF
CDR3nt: TGTGCCAGCGACAGGGACCTTAACACCGGGGAGCTGTTTTTT